The T cell receptor (beta chain) described here comes from a study of T cell changes during pregnancy in multiple sclerosis. TCRdb keeps only in-frame clones here, not all; method: immunoSEQ multiplex PCR. The repertoire has some 20,000 clones, about 86% of them found once; the top ten carry more than 0.95%. V lost 0 bases, J lost 8 bases, and 3 bases stayed unmatched. There are 13 residues in the CDR3. Germline V gives CDR1 MRHNA, CDR2 SNTAGT. This receptor was obtained from a female donor in good health, enrolled as a control in a pregnancy study. The sample here was CD4+ T cells from peripheral blood mononuclear cells, taken in the first trimester of pregnancy. The V and J genes are TRBV6-4 and TRBJ1-1; 7 bases line up with TRBD1. The CDR3 reads CASSDSPGQEAFF. The CDR3 DNA sequence: TGTGCCAGCAGTGACTCTCCGGGACAGGAAGCTTTCTTT.